The entry that follows covers one TCR beta chain sequence. The antigen is not known. This CDR3 is built from 12 residues. Deletions cut 6 bases from V and 7 bases from J, with 9 bases between. CDR1 is SEHNR and CDR2 is FQNEAQ in the germline V gene (reference sequence). This sample is part of a study of shared clonotypes between healthy human individuals. General study findings and limits: The study's rarefaction showed incomplete sorted-subset sequencing despite large depth.

The data were produced by immunoSEQ multiplex PCR, yet TCRdb's version contains in-frame clones alone and is incomplete. The sample gives roughly 520,000 clones, about 96% of which show up once; around 0.066% is in the top ten. The rearrangement links TRBV7-9 to TRBJ2-2; D might be TRBD2 (5 bases). This clonotype was obtained from a young woman in good health. The sequencing input was naive CD4+ T cells sorted from blood. Subset indicated: CD45RA+ positively selected. CDR3 DNA: TGTGCCAGCAGTGAGGAGGTCGGGGAGCTGTTTTTT. It codes for CASSEEVGELFF.